This entry lists 30 T cell receptor beta chains sequenced from one sample in a study of T cell responses to AZD1222 COVID-19 vaccine listed by TCRdb under 2021. Receptor libraries were prepared by the immunoSEQ multiplex PCR assay. The source is immuneACCESS, and TCRdb retained only in-frame sequences with V and J called. Part of the clones is not carried over; for the studies checked, unresolved V genes explain less than half of this, and the remainder is unexplained. Within this sample are some 110,000 clones, with 88% of them counted one time only. The top ten hold roughly 4% of the sample. The label giving this sample's time point can be read as: baseline before first vaccination. The source material was peripheral blood, sampled on day 0 of AZD1222 vaccination. The receptor set was obtained from an adult in good health.

CDR3 nucleotide sequence: TGTGCCAGCAGCCCGTCAGGCCTCGGGGACACCATATATTTT. Translated: CASSPSGLGDTIYF. The genes are TRBV5-4 and TRBJ1-3; no definite D call. CDR3 length equals 14 residues. CDR1 and CDR2 (germline): SGHNT, YYREEE (reference sequence). Trimming cost V 4 bases and J 8 bases, with 16 bases left between them. Looking up the rest from reference TRBV5-4 and TRBJ1-3 gives the full variable domain: ETGVTQSPTHLIKTRGQQVTLRCSSQSGHNTVSWYQQALGQGPQFIFQYYREEENGRGNFPPRFSGLQFPNYSSELNVNALELDDSALYLCASSPSGLGDTIYFGEGSWLTVV.

The J gene is TRBJ2-7, the V gene TRBV4-1, with a possible D match to TRBD2 (7 bases). CDR3 length equals 17 residues. Between the trimmed V and J ends, which lost 2 bases and 5 bases, there was a span of 22 bases. Germline V gives CDR1 MGHRA, CDR2 YSYEKL. This chain's CDR3 is CASSQSPMGQGRDEQYF. CDR3 sequence (DNA): TGCGCCAGCAGCCAATCCCCCATGGGGCAGGGGAGGGACGAGCAGTACTTC.

The V and J genes are TRBV6-5 and TRBJ1-5; 7 bases align to TRBD1. The germline V gene has CDR1 MNHEY and CDR2 SVGAGI. The length of the CDR3 is 15 residues. V was clipped by 6 bases and J by 2 bases; unmatched bases: 7. DNA for the CDR3: TGTGCCAGCAGGGTCGGCAGGGGGGGCAATCAGCCCCAGCATTTT. This translates into CASRVGRGGNQPQHF.

The chain is built from TRBV9 and TRBJ2-1; weak D call: TRBD2 (6 bases). Germline V gene data show CDR1 as SGDLS and CDR2 as YYNGEE. The V end lost 3 bases, the J end lost 4 bases, and 17 bases lay between the germline ends. This CDR3 spans 16 amino acids. CDR3 region: CASSDRGLGTYNEQFF. The CDR3 DNA sequence: TGTGCCAGCAGCGATCGGGGACTGGGGACTTACAATGAGCAGTTCTTC.

This chain uses TRBV24-1 with TRBJ2-3; 7 bases match TRBD2. V dropped 3 bases and J dropped 3; count of bases not matched to a gene: 17. Germline CDR1 KGHDR, CDR2 SFDVKD. The CDR3 contains 19 residues. CDR3 coding DNA: TGTGCCACCAGTGATCCACGGACGGGAGGTGACAAGTGGACAGATACGCAGTATTTT. Translated, it gives CATSDPRTGGDKWTDTQYF.

The chain is built from TRBV7-8 and TRBJ2-7; 11 positions agree with TRBD1. The CDR3 sequence is 14 residues long. Trimming cost V 5 bases and J 7 bases; bases outside gene matches: 7. Looked up from germline, CDR1 is SGHVS and CDR2 is FQNEAQ. In DNA form, the CDR3 reads TGTGCCAGCAGCCTGGACAGGGGGCGGGGGGAGCAGTACTTC. It codes for CASSLDRGRGEQYF.

The rearrangement links TRBV7-3 to TRBJ1-1; tentative D call: TRBD1 (6 bases). Trimming shortened V by 6 bases and J by 1 base, and 9 bases separated the two germline ends. The germline V gene has CDR1 SGHTA and CDR2 FQGTGA. The CDR3 covers 13 residues. The CDR3 sequence is CASRADRNTEAFF. The CDR3 DNA reads as TGTGCCAGCAGGGCGGACAGGAACACTGAAGCTTTCTTT.

J is TRBJ1-2 and V is TRBV4-1; TRBD1 matches 12 bases. The CDR3 contains 16 residues. From germline, CDR1 is MGHRA and CDR2 YSYEKL. Trimming removed 6 bases from V and 4 bases from J; junction bases left unmatched: 9. The CDR3 sequence: CASRYPGTGGGYGYTF. The DNA of the CDR3 is TGCGCCAGCAGATATCCCGGGACAGGGGGCGGCTATGGCTACACCTTC.

The gene calls are TRBV6-2 or TRBV6-3 and TRBJ2-1; D is unresolved. CDR1 is MNHEY, CDR2 SVGEGT, per germline. The CDR3 is 11 amino acids. Deletions cut 2 bases from V and 10 bases from J, with 6 bases between. CDR3 in DNA: TGTGCCAGCAGTTACGTGGCAGAGCAGTTCTTC. Protein: CASSYVAEQFF.

The chain links TRBV12-5 to TRBJ2-1, with D unclear. The germline V and J ends were trimmed by 7 bases and 0 bases, with 16 bases remaining between them. CDR1 is LGHNT, CDR2 FRNRAP, per germline. There are 16 residues in the CDR3. The CDR3 bases are TGTGCTAGTGCTCTCCTTATACCGAGCTCCTACAATGAGCAGTTCTTC. It codes for CASALLIPSSYNEQFF.

The CDR3 nucleotides are TGCAGCGTTGAGTTAGGCCACGTGGGGGAAAAACTGTTTTTT. Its translation: CSVELGHVGEKLFF. The chain recombines TRBV29-1 with TRBJ1-4; no clear D gene. This CDR3 is 14 amino acids long. V gave up 3 bases and J gave up 8 bases, with 16 bases separating them. Looked up from germline, CDR1 is SQVTM and CDR2 is ANQGSEA.

The chain combines TRBV7-8 with TRBJ1-6; TRBD1 might be the D (6 bases). The CDR3 runs to 17 residues. Germline lookup yields CDR1 SGHVS and CDR2 FQNEAQ. V was clipped by 1 base and J by 3 bases, with 13 bases between them. The CDR3 bases are TGTGCCAGCAGCTTAGAGGGGGGGGGCGGCTATAATTCACCCCTCCACTTT. Protein: CASSLEGGGGYNSPLHF.

The chain joins TRBV5-1 to TRBJ2-5; 7 bases align to TRBD1. This CDR3 region has 14 residues. V shed 4 bases and J 3 bases; nucleotides not matched to a gene: 6. Germline V CDR1 and CDR2: SGHRS, YFSETQ. The CDR3 nucleotides are TGCGCCAGCAGCGCTGGGGGACAGAAAGAGACCCAGTACTTC. Amino acids: CASSAGGQKETQYF.

CDR3 residues: CASRQGATYGYTF. The CDR3 coding sequence is TGTGCCAGCCGACAGGGGGCTACCTATGGCTACACCTTC. V is TRBV12-3 or TRBV12-4 and J is TRBJ1-2; 10 nucleotides match TRBD1. The CDR3 has 13 amino acids. V gave up 8 bases and J gave up 4 bases; unmatched junction bases: 4.

J is TRBJ2-2 and V is TRBV11-2, with 9 bases lining up with TRBD1. This CDR3 comprises 14 residues. Germline lookup yields CDR1 SGHAT and CDR2 FQNNGV. The V segment lost 5 bases and the J segment 6 bases; nucleotides outside the gene matches: 4. CDR3 coding DNA: TGTGCCAGCAGCGGACAGGGGTTCGCCGGGGAGCTGTTTTTT. Protein sequence: CASSGQGFAGELFF.

V gene TRBV9 combines with J gene TRBJ2-5; 12 bases align to TRBD2. Trimming cost V 4 bases and J 4 bases; bases outside gene matches: 8. CDR3 length: 16 amino acids. Germline CDR1 and CDR2: SGDLS and YYNGEE. CDR3 region: CASSHPSGRARETQYF. In DNA, the CDR3 is TGTGCCAGCAGCCATCCTAGCGGGAGGGCCCGAGAGACCCAGTACTTC.

CDR3 residues: CASSLTSGEYNEQFF. DNA for the CDR3: TGTGCCAGCAGCTTGACTAGCGGGGAATACAATGAGCAGTTCTTC. The chain employs TRBV5-4 and TRBJ2-1, with TRBD2 matching 10 bases. Trimming cost V 1 base and J 4 bases; bases outside gene matches: 2. CDR1 and CDR2 from the germline V gene are SGHNT and YYREEE (reference sequence). This CDR3 has 15 residues.

The chain joins TRBV14 to TRBJ1-1; 7 bases are shared with TRBD1. Germline values: CDR1 SGHDN, CDR2 FVKESK. V lost 4 bases and J lost 0; bases outside the gene matches: 5. The CDR3 loop spans 15 amino acids. For the CDR3, the DNA is TGTGCCAGCAGCCTTGGGACAGTTATGAACACTGAAGCTTTCTTT. Residues: CASSLGTVMNTEAFF.

This clone was seen only once. The gene calls are TRBV19 and TRBJ2-3; 7 nucleotides line up with TRBD1. The CDR3 consists of 13 residues. The V and J ends lost 5 bases and 10 bases, in that order; junction bases with no gene match: 9. Germline assignment: CDR1 LNHDA and CDR2 SQIVND (reference sequence). The CDR3 DNA reads as TGTGCCAGTAGTCATGAGGGGGCGAGTCCGCAGTATTTT. Protein product: CASSHEGASPQYF. Looking up the rest from reference TRBV19 and TRBJ2-3 gives the full variable domain: DGGITQSPKYLFRKEGQNVTLSCEQNLNHDAMYWYRQDPGQGLRLIYYSQIVNDFQKGDIAEGYSVSREKKESFPLTVTSAQKNPTAFYLCASSHEGASPQYFGPGTRLTVL.

The V and J genes are TRBV30 and TRBJ1-6, with a tentative D call TRBD1 (5 bases). Trimming removed 0 bases at V and 10 bases at J, with 19 bases between. Germline CDR1 and CDR2: GTSNPN and SVGIG (reference sequence). This CDR3 region has 16 residues. The DNA for the CDR3 is TGTGCCTGGAGTGTAGGGAAAGGGGACTCGCGCTCACCCCTCCACTTT. Residues: CAWSVGKGDSRSPLHF.

The chain has TRBV11-2 and TRBJ1-4, with D tentatively TRBD1 (5 bases). The CDR3 is 15 amino acids. In germline, CDR1 is SGHAT, CDR2 FQNNGV. Trimming pared 5 bases from V and 3 bases from J, leaving 13 bases between. DNA for the CDR3: TGTGCCAGCAGCCTTTTCAGGGCGCCTAATGAAAAACTGTTTTTT. Protein product: CASSLFRAPNEKLFF.

The count of this clone is one. The chain uses TRBV6-1 and TRBJ2-5; D uncertain. Germline CDR1 is MNHNS and CDR2 is SASEGT. The CDR3 has 14 amino acids. Trimming pared 1 base from V and 4 bases from J, leaving 10 bases between. The CDR3 nucleotides are TGTGCCAGCAGTGAAGGGGAATGGCGAGAGACCCAGTACTTC. This encodes CASSEGEWRETQYF.

CDR3 protein: CASSEDLDNSPLHF. CDR3 DNA sequence: TGTGCCAGCAGCGAAGATCTCGATAATTCACCCCTCCACTTT. V is TRBV9 and J is TRBJ1-6; no reliable D call. Germline values: CDR1 SGDLS, CDR2 YYNGEE. This CDR3 is built from 14 residues. Trimming pared 3 bases from V and 5 bases from J, leaving 9 bases between.

The chain combines TRBV23-1 with TRBJ2-5; 7 bases line up with TRBD1. TRBV23-1 is filed as an ORF, its function uncertain. The CDR3 has 14 amino acids. The ends lost 2 bases at V and 3 bases at J; junction bases unmatched: 3. This CDR3 reads CASSQVGQKETQYF. The CDR3 DNA reads TGCGCCAGCAGTCAAGTGGGACAGAAAGAGACCCAGTACTTC.

The J gene is TRBJ1-2, the V gene TRBV9; 7 positions match TRBD1. Germline CDR1 reads SGDLS; CDR2 reads YYNGEE. The CDR3 totals 15 residues. The V and J ends lost 0 bases and 6 bases, in that order; junction bases with no gene match: 8. The CDR3, as DNA: TGTGCCAGCAGCGTAGAGGGTTGGGACAGAAATGGCTACACCTTC. The encoded protein is CASSVEGWDRNGYTF.

V is TRBV29-1 and J is TRBJ2-7; possible D gene TRBD2, 6 bases. Germline lookup yields CDR1 SQVTM and CDR2 ANQGSEA. The V gene lost 5 bases and the J gene lost 3 bases, with 8 bases spanning the gap. The CDR3 length is 11 residues. This chain's CDR3 is CSVRRGYEQYF. The CDR3 DNA is TGCAGCGTTCGGCGGGGCTACGAGCAGTACTTC.

This CDR3 reads CAISETSASTDTQYF. The DNA of the CDR3 is TGTGCCATCAGTGAAACTAGCGCTAGCACAGATACGCAGTATTTT. V usage is TRBV10-3 and J usage is TRBJ2-3; 7 bases are shared with TRBD2. This CDR3 spans 15 amino acids. Per the germline V gene, CDR1 is ENHRY and CDR2 is SYGVKD. V shed 3 bases and J 0 bases; nucleotides not matched to a gene: 3.

V is TRBV4-3 and J is TRBJ2-4, with 9 bases lining up with TRBD1. The CDR3 length is 12 residues. Germline lookup yields CDR1 LGHNA and CDR2 YSLEER. The ends lost 3 bases at V and 13 bases at J; junction bases unmatched: 4. This CDR3 is CASSHPGQGQYF. CDR3 nucleotides: TGCGCCAGCAGCCACCCGGGACAGGGACAGTACTTC.

The CDR3, as DNA: TGTGCCAGCAGTTTATGGGGCGAATCCAACTATGGCTACACCTTC. Protein: CASSLWGESNYGYTF. J is TRBJ1-2 and V is TRBV28; D gene unclear. Germline V CDR1 and CDR2: MDHEN, SYDVKM. V lost 0 bases and J 2 bases, leaving 10 bases between the germline ends. This CDR3 region has 15 residues.

In DNA, the CDR3 is TGTGCCAGCAGTGGGAGACTAGCGGGGGGATACAATGAGCAGTTCTTC. Protein: CASSGRLAGGYNEQFF. The rearrangement joins TRBV27 to TRBJ2-1; 13 bases match TRBD2. The germline CDR1 and CDR2 sequences are MNHEY and SMNVEV (reference sequence). Germline trimming cut 5 bases from V and 4 bases from J; bases unmatched to any gene: 5. The CDR3 runs 16 residues.